This T cell receptor (beta chain) came from a study of cytotoxic CD8 clonotypes in ibrutinib-treated CLL. Turning to the study itself: Collecting the response samples happened after a median around twelve months of treatment, with a range of 6 to 36.

As input for TCR beta libraries, roughly 2.1 micrograms of genomic DNA came from cryopreserved PBMCs. The assay was immunoSEQ multiplex PCR, and TCRdb's table has in-frame clones only and misses some. This sample has some 300,000 clones, with about 77% found just once. CDR3 size: 14 residues. Trimming took 4 bases from V and 0 from J, leaving 8 bases between them. Per the germline V gene, CDR1 is SGHRS and CDR2 is YFSETQ. For this clone: As yet, its antigen is unknown.

The study's findings and limits: A rise in clonality was seen at ibrutinib response, and a fall back toward baseline was seen at progression.

This chain uses TRBV5-1 with TRBJ1-3; D uncertain. The sequence was obtained from a human donor with chronic lymphocytic leukemia. The sequences come from PBMCs, collected before ibrutinib treatment. CDR3 coding DNA: TGCGCCAGCAGCATGGAGAGCTCTGGAAACACCATATATTTT. Residues: CASSMESSGNTIYF.